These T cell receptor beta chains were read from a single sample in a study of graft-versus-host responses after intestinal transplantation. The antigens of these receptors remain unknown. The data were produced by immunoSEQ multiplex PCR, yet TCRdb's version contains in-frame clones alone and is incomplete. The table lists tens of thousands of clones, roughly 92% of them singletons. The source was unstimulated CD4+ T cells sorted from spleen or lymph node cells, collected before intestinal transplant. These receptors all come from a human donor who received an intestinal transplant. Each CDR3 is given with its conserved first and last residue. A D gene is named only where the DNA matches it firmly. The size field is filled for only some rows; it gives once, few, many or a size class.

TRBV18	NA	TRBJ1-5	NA	TGTGCCAGCTCCCGGGCAGATAGCAATCAGCCCCAGCATTTT	CASSRADSNQPQHF
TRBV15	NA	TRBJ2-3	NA	TGTGCCACCAGCAGCGGGGACCTCACAACCACAGATACGCAGTATTTT	CATSSGDLTTTDTQYF
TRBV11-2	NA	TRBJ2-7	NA	TGTGCCAGCAGCTTAACTCCAACCCGCTCCTACGAGCAGTACTTC	CASSLTPTRSYEQYF
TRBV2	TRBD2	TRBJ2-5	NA	TGTGCCAGCAGAAATAGCGGGAGGGCCGCGGAGACCCAGTACTTC	CASRNSGRAAETQYF
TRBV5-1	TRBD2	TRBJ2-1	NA	TGCGCCAGCAGTACGGCTAGCGGGAGCAATGAGCAGTTCTTC	CASSTASGSNEQFF
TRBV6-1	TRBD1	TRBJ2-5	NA	TGTGCCAGCAGTGGCTCCGGGACAGCGCAAGAGACCCAGTACTTC	CASSGSGTAQETQYF
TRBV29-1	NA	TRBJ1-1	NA	TGCAGCGTCGAACAGGCTATGAACACTGAAGCTTTCTTT	CSVEQAMNTEAFF
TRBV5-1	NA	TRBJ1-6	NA	TGCGCCAGCAGCTTGGAGCCCCGTTGGGGGGGAATGGTATGGGATTCACCCCTCCACTTT	CASSLEPRWGGMVWDSPLHF
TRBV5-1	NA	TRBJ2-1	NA	TGCGCCAGCAGCGTCAACTACAATGAGCAGTTCTTC	CASSVNYNEQFF
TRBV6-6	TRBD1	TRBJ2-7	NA	TGTGCCAGCAGCCTCATAGGGACAGGGACCTACGAGCAGTACTTC	CASSLIGTGTYEQYF
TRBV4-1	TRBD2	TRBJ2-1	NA	TGCGCCAGCAGCCAAGGGCTTCTAGCGGGAGGGGGGGGGTTTTACAATGAGCAGTTCTTC	CASSQGLLAGGGGFYNEQFF
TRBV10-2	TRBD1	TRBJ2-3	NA	TGCGCCAGCAGGGGGACAGGACCAAATTCAGATACGCAGTATTTT	CASRGTGPNSDTQYF
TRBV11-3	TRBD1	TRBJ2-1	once	TGTGCCAGCAGCTTAGGGTACAGGGGAAGCTCCTACAATGAGCAGTTCTTC	CASSLGYRGSSYNEQFF
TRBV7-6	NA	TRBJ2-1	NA	TGTGCCAGCAGCTCGAGCCCAAGTCGCGATGAGCAGTTCTTC	CASSSSPSRDEQFF
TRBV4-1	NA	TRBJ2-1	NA	TGCGCCAGCAGCCGCCCGGTCGGGGGACCCTCCATCTTC	CASSRPVGGPSIF
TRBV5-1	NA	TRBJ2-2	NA	TGCGCCAGCAGCGGAAACAGGGGAGGGACCGGGGAGCTGTTTTTT	CASSGNRGGTGELFF
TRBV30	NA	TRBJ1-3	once	TGTGCCTGGAGTGTCGGGGACCTCTCTGGAAACACCATATATTTT	CAWSVGDLSGNTIYF
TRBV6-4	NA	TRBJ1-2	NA	TGTGCCAGCAGTGACTCGGGGGGTGGCTATGGCTACACCTTC	CASSDSGGGYGYTF
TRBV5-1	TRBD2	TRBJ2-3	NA	TGCGCCAGCAGCTCTCTAGCGGGAGGGCTGACAGATACGCAGTATTTT	CASSSLAGGLTDTQYF
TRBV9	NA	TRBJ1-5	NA	TGCGCCAGCAGCCCCACGGAGGGTGGGGATCAGCCCCAGCATTTT	CASSPTEGGDQPQHF
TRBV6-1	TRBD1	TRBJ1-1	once	TGTGCCAGCAGGATACAGGGGGTCGCTGAAGCTTTCTTT	CASRIQGVAEAFF
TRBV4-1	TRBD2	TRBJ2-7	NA	TGCGCCAGCAGCCAAGGAGCTCTTGGCCAACTAGCGGGAGGCCACGAGCAGTACTTC	CASSQGALGQLAGGHEQYF
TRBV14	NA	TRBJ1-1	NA	TGTGCCAGCAGCCAAGAGAGGAACAGAAACACTGAAGCTTTCTTT	CASSQERNRNTEAFF
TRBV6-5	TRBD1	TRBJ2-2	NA	TGTGCCAGCAAACAGGGGATCGGCGGGGAGCTGTTTTTT	CASKQGIGGELFF
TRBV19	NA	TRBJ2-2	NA	TGTGCCAGTAGTATTGAAACGATTGGGGCTAGCGAGTCGGGCACCGGGGAGCTGTTTTTT	CASSIETIGASESGTGELFF
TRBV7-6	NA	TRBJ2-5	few	TGTGCCAGCAGCTTAGCGGCGTATTCCAGGTTTGAGACCCAGTACTTC	CASSLAAYSRFETQYF
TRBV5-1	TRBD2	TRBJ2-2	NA	TGCGCCAGCAGCTTGACTAGCGGGAGGGCGAACACCGGGGAGCTGTTTTTT	CASSLTSGRANTGELFF
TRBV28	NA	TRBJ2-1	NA	TGTGCCAGCAGTTTAGCGAGCTCCTACAATGAGCAGTTCTTC	CASSLASSYNEQFF
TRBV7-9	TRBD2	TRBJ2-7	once	TGTGCCAGCACCTTCGAGGCGGGAGGCCCCTACGAGCAGTACTTC	CASTFEAGGPYEQYF
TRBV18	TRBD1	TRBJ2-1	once	TGTGCCAGCTCACCCCCTACCTCCGACAGGGGCGCTGGCAATGAGCAGTTCTTC	CASSPPTSDRGAGNEQFF
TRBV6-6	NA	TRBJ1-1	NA	TGTGCCAGCACCGAGGGGAAAGGTCTGGACACTGAAGCTTTCTTT	CASTEGKGLDTEAFF
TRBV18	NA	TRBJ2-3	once	TGTGCCAGCTCACCAGGGTCTAGCGCGCCTCCCACAGATACGCAGTATTTT	CASSPGSSAPPTDTQYF
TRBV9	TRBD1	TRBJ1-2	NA	TGTGCCAGCAGCTCCCGACCGAGAGGGGGCGGTTCTGGCTACACCTTC	CASSSRPRGGGSGYTF
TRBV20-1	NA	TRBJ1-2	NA	TGCAGTGCTATAAGGACAACAGGCTACACCTTC	CSAIRTTGYTF
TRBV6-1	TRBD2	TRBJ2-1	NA	TGTGCCAGCAGGGAGCGGGAGGGTTGGGGGAATGAGCAGTTCTTC	CASREREGWGNEQFF
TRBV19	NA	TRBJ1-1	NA	TGTGCCAGTAGTATGAGGGGCCAGAACACTGAAGCTTTCTTT	CASSMRGQNTEAFF
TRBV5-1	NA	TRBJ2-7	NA	TGCGCCAGCAGCTTGAGAACAGGTGTGGGGTACGAGCAGTACTTC	CASSLRTGVGYEQYF
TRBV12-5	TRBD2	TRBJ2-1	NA	TGTGCTAGTGGTTTGGTACTTAGCGGGGGGTACAATGAGCAGTTCTTC	CASGLVLSGGYNEQFF
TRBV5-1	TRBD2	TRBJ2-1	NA	TGCGCCAGCAGCTTGGTGACTAGCGGGAGTTACAATGAGCAGTTCTTC	CASSLVTSGSYNEQFF
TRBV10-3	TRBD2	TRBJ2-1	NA	TGTGCCATCAGGGGGTTAGCGGGAGGTGGTGAGCAGTTCTTC	CAIRGLAGGGEQFF
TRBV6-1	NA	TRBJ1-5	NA	TGTGCCAGCAGTGGACAGCGAATTTATCAGCCCCAGCATTTT	CASSGQRIYQPQHF
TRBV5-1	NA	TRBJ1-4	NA	TGCGCCAGCAGCGGTCGGGGGATTATTAATGAAAAACTGTTTTTT	CASSGRGIINEKLFF